This TCR beta chain originates from a study of T cell responses to AZD1222 COVID-19 vaccine. Study observations and caveats: Nearly half of unique spike-specific TCRs reportedly avoided B.1.351 and B.1.1.7 mutated regions. Donor demographics were predominantly white British with a female majority; clonal diversity may be underestimated. The study identified only a handful of AZD1222 recipients as seropositive at baseline.

The data were produced by immunoSEQ multiplex PCR, yet TCRdb's version contains in-frame clones alone and is incomplete. The table records about 110,000 clones, roughly 82% of them present only once. Notes on this clone: Its antigen is still unknown.

This TCR came from an adult in good health. Source: peripheral blood, taken on day 0 of AZD1222 vaccination.

CDR3 bases: TGTGCCAGCAGTTCGGAACAGGGGATACTGTTTTTT. Residues: CASSSEQGILFF. The chain has TRBV12-3 or TRBV12-4 and TRBJ1-4; the match to TRBD1 covers 7 bases. Losses at the gene ends were 4 bases for V and 13 bases for J; bases not matched to a gene: 6. This CDR3 is 12 amino acids long.